The 30 T cell receptor beta chains reported below all come from one sample, sequenced in a study of OX40 agonist ivuxolimab in advanced cancers. Sequencing was performed with immunoSEQ multiplex PCR; in TCRdb, only in-frame clones are kept and a portion is missing. The top ten clones hold about 20% of a sample with tens of thousands of clones, roughly 80% of them seen once. Specimen: CD4+ or CD8+ T cells sorted from blood, collected in a trial of the OX40 agonist ivuxolimab. The receptor source for this set is an adult with an advanced solid tumor such as melanoma, head and neck, liver or kidney cancer.

CDR3 sequence reads: CASFRGGGTDTQYF. In nucleotides, the CDR3 is TGTGCCAGCTTTCGGGGGGGCGGCACAGATACGCAGTATTTT. The chain carries TRBV18 and TRBJ2-3, with 8 bases identical to TRBD2. The V segment lost 7 bases and the J segment 1 base; nucleotides outside the gene matches: 4. The V gene's germline CDR1 is KGHSH and CDR2 LQKENI. CDR3 length equals 14 residues.

This sequence joins TRBV6-1 and TRBJ1-2; 7 bases match TRBD1. Germline assignment: CDR1 MNHNS and CDR2 SASEGT. The CDR3 is made up of 13 amino acids. V gave up 7 bases and J gave up 8 bases; unmatched junction bases: 10. The CDR3 region is CASIEGAARGYTF. CDR3 bases: TGTGCCAGCATTGAGGGGGCGGCTCGGGGCTACACCTTC.

The chain links TRBV6-5 to TRBJ1-2, with 10 nucleotides matching TRBD1. CDR1 and CDR2 (germline): MNHEY, SVGAGI. The V segment lost 5 bases and the J segment 8 bases; nucleotides outside the gene matches: 8. The CDR3 covers 14 residues. CDR3 DNA: TGTGCCAGCAGTGAATACCGGGACAGGGGAGGCTACACCTTC. Protein: CASSEYRDRGGYTF.

The count of this clone is one. The chain employs TRBV7-8 and TRBJ2-5; D call uncertain. V lost 1 base to trimming and J lost 5 bases, with 8 bases between them. The V gene's germline CDR1 is SGHVS and CDR2 FQNEAQ. CDR3 length equals 13 residues. The CDR3 protein is CASSLEYGETQYF. The CDR3, as DNA: TGTGCCAGCAGCTTAGAATACGGGGAGACCCAGTACTTC.

The chain couples TRBV7-2 to TRBJ2-3; 8 nucleotides line up with TRBD1. The CDR3 is 15 amino acids. V trimming: 5 bases; J trimming: 0 bases; junction bases outside the gene matches: 4. Germline V lookup: CDR1 SGHTA, CDR2 FQGNSA. The CDR3 nucleotides read TGTGCCAGCAGCCGGACAGGGTACAGCACAGATACGCAGTATTTT. Residues: CASSRTGYSTDTQYF.

The J gene is TRBJ2-5, the V gene TRBV28; 11 bases are shared with TRBD1. Trimming removed 2 bases from V and 5 bases from J; junction bases left unmatched: 4. Per germline, CDR1 MDHEN and CDR2 SYDVKM. The CDR3 runs to 15 residues. The CDR3 DNA sequence: TGTGCCAGCAGTTTAGGGACAGGGGGAAGGGAGACCCAGTACTTC. Residues: CASSLGTGGRETQYF.

The chain uses TRBV6-1 and TRBJ2-7; 11 nucleotides line up with TRBD2. This CDR3 is 14 amino acids long. Germline V gene sequence: CDR1 MNHNS, CDR2 SASEGT. Trimming at V came to 4 bases and at J to 5 bases, leaving 4 bases not matched to a gene. Here the CDR3 reads CASSVLAGGNEQYF. The CDR3, as DNA: TGTGCCAGCAGTGTTCTAGCGGGGGGCAACGAGCAGTACTTC.

J is TRBJ2-5 and V is TRBV6-6; 9 bases agree with TRBD1. Looked up from germline, CDR1 is MNHNY and CDR2 is SVGAGI (reference sequence). V lost 6 bases and J lost 7; bases outside the gene matches: 9. The CDR3 length is 14 residues. The CDR3: CASRPDRGRGTQYF. CDR3 DNA sequence: TGTGCCAGCAGGCCGGACAGGGGCAGGGGGACCCAGTACTTC.

A remark on this clone: Other nucleotide sequences from this sample produce the same CDR3. This chain links TRBV27 with TRBJ2-7; possibly TRBD1 for D (7 bases). The V end was cut by 5 bases, the J end by 7 bases, with 21 bases between. In germline, CDR1 is MNHEY, CDR2 SMNVEV (reference sequence). The CDR3 contains 15 residues. The CDR3 loop reads CASSVQGGGGREQYF. CDR3 in DNA: TGTGCCAGCAGTGTCCAGGGGGGCGGTGGAAGAGAGCAGTACTTC.

The chain couples TRBV28 to TRBJ1-5, with 8 nucleotides matching TRBD1. The germline CDR1 and CDR2 sequences are MDHEN and SYDVKM. Germline trimming cut 5 bases from V and 5 bases from J; bases unmatched to any gene: 17. This CDR3 spans 18 amino acids. This chain's CDR3 is CASSSTGQGIRGDQPQHF. DNA for the CDR3: TGTGCCAGCAGTAGCACAGGACAGGGAATAAGAGGTGATCAGCCCCAGCATTTT. Filled out from reference TRBV28 and TRBJ1-5, the complete variable domain reads DVKVTQSSRYLVKRTGEKVFLECVQDMDHENMFWYRQDPGLGLRLIYFSYDVKMKEKGDIPEGYSVSREKKERFSLILESASTNQTSMYLCASSSTGQGIRGDQPQHFGDGTRLSIL.

The V call is TRBV5-1, the J call TRBJ2-3; TRBD1 aligns across 8 bases. The CDR3 contains 14 residues. CDR1 SGHRS and CDR2 YFSETQ come from the germline V gene. The V and J ends lost 6 bases and 0 bases, in that order; junction bases with no gene match: 3. The CDR3 bases are TGCGCCAGCAACCAGGGGGCTAGCACAGATACGCAGTATTTT. As protein: CASNQGASTDTQYF.

The chain couples TRBV2 to TRBJ1-3; D not resolved. Germline V gene data show CDR1 as SNHLY and CDR2 as FYNNEI. The length of the CDR3 is 13 residues. Trimming left V 3 bases short and J 0 bases short, with 3 bases between. The CDR3 nucleotides read TGTGCCAGCAGTGAGTCCTCTGGAAACACCATATATTTT. It encodes CASSESSGNTIYF.

This clone was seen only a few times. CDR3 sequence (DNA): TGTGCCAGCAGTAGGGACAGAAGCAATCAGCCCCAGCATTTT. This gives the protein CASSRDRSNQPQHF. The V gene is TRBV6-1, the J gene TRBJ1-5; 7 nucleotides match TRBD1. The V and J ends lost 5 bases and 1 base, in that order; junction bases with no gene match: 2. Germline lookup yields CDR1 MNHNS and CDR2 SASEGT. The CDR3 loop spans 14 amino acids.

V and J are TRBV9 and TRBJ1-4; 9 bases agree with TRBD1. After removal of 4 bases from V and 7 bases from J, the junction contained 8 bases not matched to a gene. The CDR3 covers 15 residues. Germline V CDR1 and CDR2: SGDLS, YYNGEE. The CDR3 sequence is CASSPTGGKIEKLFF. CDR3 DNA: TGTGCCAGCAGCCCCACAGGGGGCAAGATTGAAAAACTGTTTTTT.

The chain combines TRBV10-3 with TRBJ1-4, with TRBD1 identical over 8 bases. Germline trimming cut 3 bases from V and 8 bases from J; bases unmatched to any gene: 14. This CDR3 is 17 amino acids long. Germline CDR1 and CDR2: ENHRY and SYGVKD. CDR3 DNA sequence: TGTGCCATCAGTGATTCTAATGGACAGGGATCTGGCGAAAAACTGTTTTTT. Translated, it gives CAISDSNGQGSGEKLFF.

The V and J genes are TRBV7-6 and TRBJ1-3; D call uncertain. V lost 5 bases and J 1 base, leaving 18 bases between the germline ends. This CDR3 has 17 amino acids. Germline assignment: CDR1 SGHVS and CDR2 FNYEAQ. CDR3 amino acids: CASSPVPPTESGNTIYF. For the CDR3, the DNA is TGTGCCAGCAGCCCGGTCCCCCCGACGGAATCTGGAAACACCATATATTTT. Full variable domain (missing parts from reference TRBV7-6 and TRBJ1-3): GAGVSQSPRYKVTKRGQDVALRCDPISGHVSLYWYRQALGQGPEFLTYFNYEAQQDKSGLPNDRFSAERPEGSISTLTIQRTEQRDSAMYRCASSPVPPTESGNTIYFGEGSWLTVV.

The chain has TRBV4-1 and TRBJ2-7; D is unresolved. The V end lost 4 bases, the J end lost 2 bases, and 12 bases lay between the germline ends. The CDR3 spans 14 residues. The germline V gene has CDR1 MGHRA and CDR2 YSYEKL. For the CDR3, the DNA is TGCGCCAGCAGCCCCCGACTGGATACCTACGAGCAGTACTTC. Translation gives CASSPRLDTYEQYF.

J is TRBJ2-7 and V is TRBV19; 9 positions match TRBD2. CDR3 size: 13 residues. The junction had 5 bases not matched to a gene; V was cut back by 9 bases and J by 2 bases. Per the germline V gene, CDR1 is LNHDA and CDR2 is SQIVND (reference sequence). The CDR3 is CARSWTSAYEQYF. The CDR3 DNA reads TGTGCCAGATCCTGGACTAGCGCCTACGAGCAGTACTTC.

This sequence joins TRBV4-1 and TRBJ2-3; 11 nucleotides agree with TRBD2. Germline V gene data show CDR1 as MGHRA and CDR2 as YSYEKL. V lost 1 base to trimming and J lost 5 bases; unmatched junction nucleotides: 5. The CDR3 loop spans 16 amino acids. The chain's CDR3 is CASSQGLAGGRDTQYF. The DNA of the CDR3 is TGCGCCAGCAGCCAAGGCCTAGCGGGGGGTAGAGATACGCAGTATTTT.

The chain employs TRBV27 and TRBJ2-5; D perhaps matches TRBD1 (6 bases). The CDR3 has 12 residues. Germline CDR1 reads MNHEY; CDR2 reads SMNVEV (reference sequence). V lost 10 bases and J 5 bases, leaving 14 bases between the germline ends. CDR3 in amino acids: CATQGVGETQYF. The CDR3 coding sequence is TGTGCCACACAGGGTGTTGGGGAGACCCAGTACTTC.

The chain combines TRBV19 with TRBJ2-5, with TRBD2 matching over 11 bases. CDR1 LNHDA and CDR2 SQIVND come from the germline V gene (reference sequence). J gave up 1 base and V 4 bases, and 5 bases lay outside the gene matches. The CDR3 loop spans 16 amino acids. CDR3 bases: TGTGCCAGTAGTAAAGAGACTAGCGGGATCCAAGAGACCCAGTACTTC. Its protein product is CASSKETSGIQETQYF.

The chain is built from TRBV11-2 and TRBJ1-5; D gene unclear. The CDR3 spans 13 residues. CDR1 and CDR2 (germline): SGHAT, FQNNGV. Trimming shortened V by 4 bases and J by 7 bases, and 11 bases separated the two germline ends. CDR3 amino acids: CASSWEYGQPQHF. The CDR3 bases are TGTGCCAGCAGCTGGGAGTATGGGCAGCCCCAGCATTTT.

This clone was seen just once. The CDR3 DNA is TGTGCCAGCAGCTTAGGCGGAACCCGCGACGAGCAGTACTTC. Protein: CASSLGGTRDEQYF. This chain links TRBV7-8 with TRBJ2-7; no reliable D call. V was pared by 1 base and J by 5 bases, with 12 bases between. The CDR3 sequence is 14 residues long. Germline-derived CDR1 and CDR2 are SGHVS and FQNEAQ.

This chain links TRBV28 with TRBJ2-7; D possibly corresponds to TRBD1 (5 bases). Germline CDR1 is MDHEN and CDR2 is SYDVKM. Trimming left V 5 bases short and J 2 bases short, with 10 bases between. The CDR3 spans 13 residues. DNA of the CDR3: TGTGCCAGCAGTAGGGGCGGTACCTACGAGCAGTACTTC. Its protein is CASSRGGTYEQYF.

V is TRBV27 and J is TRBJ1-4, with 10 bases lining up with TRBD1. The CDR3 has 14 amino acids. Trimming removed 2 bases from V and 7 bases from J; junction bases left unmatched: 1. CDR1 is MNHEY, CDR2 SMNVEV, per germline (reference sequence). The CDR3 sequence is CASSLRTGGEKLFF. CDR3 nucleotides: TGTGCCAGCAGTTTAAGGACAGGGGGTGAAAAACTGTTTTTT.

This chain links TRBV4-1 with TRBJ2-1; 12 bases are a match to TRBD2. This CDR3 is built from 17 residues. From germline, CDR1 is MGHRA and CDR2 YSYEKL. V shed 3 bases and J 0 bases; nucleotides not matched to a gene: 3. The CDR3 is CASSHLAGGSSYNEQFF. The CDR3 DNA reads TGCGCCAGCAGCCACCTAGCGGGAGGGAGCTCCTACAATGAGCAGTTCTTC.

This clone was counted only a few times. This chain uses TRBV9 with TRBJ2-3, with D maybe TRBD1 (6 bases). Trimming cost V 2 bases and J 1 base, with 17 bases left between them. Germline V gene sequence: CDR1 SGDLS, CDR2 YYNGEE. This CDR3 has 17 residues. DNA of the CDR3: TGTGCCAGCAGCGTGGGGGCGACAGGATCAGGCACAGATACGCAGTATTTT. Translating it yields CASSVGATGSGTDTQYF. Together with reference TRBV9 and TRBJ2-3, the CDR3 gives the full variable domain: DSGVTQTPKHLITATGQRVTLRCSPRSGDLSVYWYQQSLDQGLQFLIQYYNGEERAKGNILERFSAQQFPDLHSELNLSSLELGDSALYFCASSVGATGSGTDTQYFGPGTRLTVL.

This clone is categorized as large. The chain joins TRBV4-1 to TRBJ1-6, with a weak D call TRBD1 (5 bases). Germline V gene sequence: CDR1 MGHRA, CDR2 YSYEKL. The CDR3 runs 12 residues. With 0 bases removed from V and 14 bases from J, the gap between germline ends came to 8 bases. The DNA for the CDR3 is TGCGCCAGCAGCCAAGATGGGGGGGCCCTCCACTTT. Its protein product is CASSQDGGALHF.

The chain carries TRBV15 and TRBJ2-1; TRBD2 agrees at 10 bases. This CDR3 comprises 15 residues. Trimming cost V 0 bases and J 8 bases; bases outside gene matches: 4. The V gene's germline CDR1 is LNHNV and CDR2 YYDKDF (reference sequence). As DNA, the CDR3 is TGTGCCACCAGCAGAGATCGACTAGCGGGCGATGAGCAGTTCTTC. This translates into CATSRDRLAGDEQFF.

The chain combines TRBV7-3 with TRBJ1-1; unclear D gene. V lost 3 bases to trimming and J lost 7 bases, with 12 bases between them. Germline V gene lookup returns CDR1 SGHTA and CDR2 FQGTGA. The CDR3 is 13 residues long. Here the CDR3 reads CASSLYGIDEAFF. As DNA, the CDR3 is TGTGCCAGCAGCTTGTACGGGATAGATGAAGCTTTCTTT.